The rows below give T cell receptor beta chains drawn from one sample of a study of cytotoxic CD8 clonotypes in ibrutinib-treated CLL. Data came from immunoSEQ multiplex PCR; TCRdb stores just in-frame clones and leaves some out. The sample holds some 14,000 clones; approximately 48% are singletons and the top ten take 34%. The material was PBMCs, obtained at a 24-month disease-progression time point, from a patient treated with ibrutinib. These receptors were taken from a human donor with chronic lymphocytic leukemia. Both conserved end residues are trimmed from each CDR3.

j_call,v_call,cdr3_aa
TRBJ2-4,TRBV2,ASSEHPQPGQLSKNIQY
TRBJ2-1,TRBV27,ASSATSGGHNEQF
TRBJ2-7,TRBV6-6,ASSLPGTSGTREQY
TRBJ1-1,TRBV11-1,ASSLVSTEAF
TRBJ1-6,TRBV2,ASRGLSSYNSPLH
TRBJ1-2,TRBV7-9,ASLGEGRNYGYT
TRBJ2-5,TRBV5-6,ASSVGTMGTQY
TRBJ1-2,TRBV2,ASSALPEKNYGYT
TRBJ1-3,TRBV19,ASTGLHSGNTIY
TRBJ1-5,TRBV19,ASNAGLGPEQPQH
TRBJ1-4,TRBV5-1,ASSKTGGDEKLF
TRBJ2-2,TRBV5-6,ASSRAGELF
TRBJ2-7,TRBV29-1,SVSLGGYEQY
TRBJ1-4,TRBV27,ASSLSGHLATNEKLF
TRBJ1-5,TRBV6-5,ASSLGTGAQPQH
TRBJ1-1,TRBV18,ASSPPGRGHTEAF
TRBJ1-1,TRBV2,ASSDPAETNTEAF
TRBJ1-1,TRBV5-6,ASSPLTGMNTEAF
TRBJ2-7,TRBV18,ASSSRRDRGIPYEQY
TRBJ1-5,TRBV19,ASSLTGFISQPQH
TRBJ1-1,TRBV4-2,ASSPGPGGDTEAF
TRBJ2-1,TRBV12-5,ASGLGTGTDEQF
TRBJ1-4,TRBV19,ASSIMAGENEKLF
TRBJ1-1,TRBV4-2,ASSQRYRDPTEAF
TRBJ2-7,TRBV18,ASSGDQVEQY
TRBJ2-5,TRBV29-1,SVEDLRSGRETQY
TRBJ1-2,TRBV25-1,ASRSGGNGYT
TRBJ1-1,TRBV18,ASSPSGTDTEAF
TRBJ1-2,TRBV5-1,ASSLAQALYGYT
TRBJ2-7,TRBV11-3,ASSLGSGSYEQY
TRBJ1-4,TRBV6-1,ASIGPIGEKLF
TRBJ1-4,TRBV2,ASNSGTPGEKLF
TRBJ2-1,TRBV7-9,ASSLAQGDYNEQF
TRBJ1-2,TRBV2,ASSEQGYT
TRBJ2-5,TRBV10-2,ASSGDTRGTQY
TRBJ2-1,TRBV2,ASRAPSGGEQF
TRBJ2-3,TRBV9,ASSALAGGGTDTQY
TRBJ1-4,TRBV4-2,ASSHRTGGYVLF
TRBJ1-2,TRBV5-4,ASSLEGAYGYT
TRBJ1-1,TRBV19,ASSISGNTEAF
TRBJ1-2,TRBV11-2,ASSLVLGANYGYT
TRBJ1-4,TRBV4-1,ASSQAGSEKLF
TRBJ2-7,TRBV6-6,ATTPRDRGLEQY